This TCR beta chain was documented in a study of T cells in Graves' hyperthyroidism and ophthalmopathy. This clonotype has at least ten counts. The TCR beta CDR3 regions underwent amplification using RNA transcripts as the source. During a first-round RT-PCR of the TCR CDR3, the HTBI primer set was used. TCRdb analysed the multiplex PCR reads with MiXCR anew, one entry per CDR3 protein. The sample has around 300,000 distinct CDR3 sequences; roughly an eighth are singletons. The V gene's germline CDR1 is SNHLY and CDR2 FYNNEI. The V and J ends lost 4 bases and 3 bases respectively, with 1 base between them. This CDR3 has 10 amino acids.

The rearrangement uses TRBV2 and TRBJ2-7, with D uncertain. The sample comprised blood. This clonotype was sampled from a woman aged 40 to 55 with Graves' ophthalmopathy. The CDR3 sequence: CASSGYEQYF. The CDR3 DNA is TGTGCCAGCAGTGGCTACGAGCAGTACTTC.